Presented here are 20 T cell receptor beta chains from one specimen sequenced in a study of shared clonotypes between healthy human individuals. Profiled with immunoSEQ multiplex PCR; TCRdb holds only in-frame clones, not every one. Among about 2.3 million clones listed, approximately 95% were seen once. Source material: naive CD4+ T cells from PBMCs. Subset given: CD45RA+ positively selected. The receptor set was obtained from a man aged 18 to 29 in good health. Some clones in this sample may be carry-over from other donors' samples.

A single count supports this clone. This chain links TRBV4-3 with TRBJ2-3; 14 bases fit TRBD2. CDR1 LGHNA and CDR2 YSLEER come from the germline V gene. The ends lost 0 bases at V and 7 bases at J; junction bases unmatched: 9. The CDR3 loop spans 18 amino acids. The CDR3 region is CASSQDSGTSGRSYTQYF. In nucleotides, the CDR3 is TGCGCCAGCAGCCAAGATTCAGGGACTAGCGGGAGATCATATACGCAGTATTTT.

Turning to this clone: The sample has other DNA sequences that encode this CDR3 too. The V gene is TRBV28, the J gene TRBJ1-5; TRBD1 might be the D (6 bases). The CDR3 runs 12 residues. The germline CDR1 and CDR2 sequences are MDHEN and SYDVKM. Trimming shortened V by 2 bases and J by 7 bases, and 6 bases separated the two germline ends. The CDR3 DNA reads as TGTGCCAGCAGTTTACAGGGGCAGCCCCAGCATTTT. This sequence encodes CASSLQGQPQHF.

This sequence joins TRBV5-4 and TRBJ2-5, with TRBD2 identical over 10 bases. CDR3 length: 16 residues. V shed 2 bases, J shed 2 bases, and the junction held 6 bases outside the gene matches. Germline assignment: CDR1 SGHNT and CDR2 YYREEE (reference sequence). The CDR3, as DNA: TGTGCCAGCAGCTTCACTAGCGGGAACATTCAAGAGACCCAGTACTTC. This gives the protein CASSFTSGNIQETQYF.

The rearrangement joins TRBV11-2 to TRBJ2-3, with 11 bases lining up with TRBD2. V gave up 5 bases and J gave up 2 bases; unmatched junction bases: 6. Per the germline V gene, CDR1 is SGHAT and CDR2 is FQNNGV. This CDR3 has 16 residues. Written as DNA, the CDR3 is TGTGCCAGCAGCACCCTAGCGGGAGGCTCCACAGATACGCAGTATTTT. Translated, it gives CASSTLAGGSTDTQYF.

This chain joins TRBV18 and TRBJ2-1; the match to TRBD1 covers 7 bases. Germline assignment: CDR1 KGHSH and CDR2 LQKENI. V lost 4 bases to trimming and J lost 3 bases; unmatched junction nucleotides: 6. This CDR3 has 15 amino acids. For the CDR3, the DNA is TGTGCCAGCTCACGCGATCGACAGGGCTACAATGAGCAGTTCTTC. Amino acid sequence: CASSRDRQGYNEQFF.

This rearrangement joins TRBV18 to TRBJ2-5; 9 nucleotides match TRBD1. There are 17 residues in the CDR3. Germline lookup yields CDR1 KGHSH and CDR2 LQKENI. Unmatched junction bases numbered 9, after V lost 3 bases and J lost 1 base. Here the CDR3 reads CASSPWVTGGPQETQYF. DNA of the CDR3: TGTGCCAGCTCACCGTGGGTGACAGGGGGTCCCCAAGAGACCCAGTACTTC.

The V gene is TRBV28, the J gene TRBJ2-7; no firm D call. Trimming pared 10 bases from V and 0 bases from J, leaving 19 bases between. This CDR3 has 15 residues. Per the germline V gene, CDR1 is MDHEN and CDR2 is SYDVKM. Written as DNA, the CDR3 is TGTGCCACCTCGCGGCGCCAGATGAGCTCCTACGAGCAGTACTTC. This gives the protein CATSRRQMSSYEQYF. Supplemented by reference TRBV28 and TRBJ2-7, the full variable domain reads DVKVTQSSRYLVKRTGEKVFLECVQDMDHENMFWYRQDPGLGLRLIYFSYDVKMKEKGDIPEGYSVSREKKERFSLILESASTNQTSMYLCATSRRQMSSYEQYFGPGTRLTVT.

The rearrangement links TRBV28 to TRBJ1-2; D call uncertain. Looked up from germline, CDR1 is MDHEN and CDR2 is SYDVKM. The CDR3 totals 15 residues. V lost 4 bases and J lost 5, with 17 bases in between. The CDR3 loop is CASSSPLMSQYGYTF. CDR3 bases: TGTGCCAGCAGTTCACCTCTGATGTCCCAGTATGGCTACACCTTC.

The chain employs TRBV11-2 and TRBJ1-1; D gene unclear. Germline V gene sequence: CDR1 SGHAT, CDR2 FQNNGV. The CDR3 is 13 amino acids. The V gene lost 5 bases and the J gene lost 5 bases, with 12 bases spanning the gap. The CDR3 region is CASSPGSWTEAFF. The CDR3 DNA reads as TGTGCCAGCAGCCCAGGTTCTTGGACTGAAGCTTTCTTT.

Written as DNA, the CDR3 is TGCGCCAGCAGCTTAAGGGGATTGTTCTACGAGCAGTACTTC. Residues: CASSLRGLFYEQYF. The rearrangement uses TRBV5-1 and TRBJ2-7; tentative D call: TRBD1 (5 bases). Trimming removed 2 bases from V and 3 bases from J, with 12 bases in between. The germline V gene has CDR1 SGHRS and CDR2 YFSETQ. The CDR3 is 14 residues long.

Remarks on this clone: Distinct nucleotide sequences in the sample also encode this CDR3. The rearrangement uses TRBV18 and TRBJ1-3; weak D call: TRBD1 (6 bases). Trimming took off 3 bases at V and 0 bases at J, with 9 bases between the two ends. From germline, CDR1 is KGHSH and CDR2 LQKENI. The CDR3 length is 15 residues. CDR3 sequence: CASSPTGFSGNTIYF. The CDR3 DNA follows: TGTGCCAGCTCACCGACAGGTTTCTCTGGAAACACCATATATTTT. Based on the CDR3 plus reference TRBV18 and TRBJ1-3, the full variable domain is NAGVMQNPRHLVRRRGQEARLRCSPMKGHSHVYWYRQLPEEGLKFMVYLQKENIIDESGMPKERFSAEFPKEGPSILRIQQVVRGDSAAYFCASSPTGFSGNTIYFGEGSWLTVV.

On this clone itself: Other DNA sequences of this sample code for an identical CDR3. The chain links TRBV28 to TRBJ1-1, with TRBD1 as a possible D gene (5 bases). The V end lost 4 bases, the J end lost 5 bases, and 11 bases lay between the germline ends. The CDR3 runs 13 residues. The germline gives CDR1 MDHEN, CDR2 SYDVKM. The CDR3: CASSSRGRTEAFF. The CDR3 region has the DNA TGTGCCAGCAGTTCGAGGGGCAGGACTGAAGCTTTCTTT.

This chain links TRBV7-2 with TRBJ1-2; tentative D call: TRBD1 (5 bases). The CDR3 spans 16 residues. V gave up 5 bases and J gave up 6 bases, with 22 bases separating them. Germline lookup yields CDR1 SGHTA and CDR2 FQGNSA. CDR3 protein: CASSKQIGREGNGYTF. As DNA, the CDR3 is TGTGCCAGCAGCAAACAAATCGGCAGGGAAGGTAATGGCTACACCTTC.

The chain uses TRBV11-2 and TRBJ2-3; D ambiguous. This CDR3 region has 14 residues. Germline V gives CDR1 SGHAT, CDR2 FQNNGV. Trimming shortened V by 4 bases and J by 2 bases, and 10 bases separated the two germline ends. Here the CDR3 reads CASSYTTNTDTQYF. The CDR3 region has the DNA TGTGCCAGCAGCTACACAACTAACACAGATACGCAGTATTTT.

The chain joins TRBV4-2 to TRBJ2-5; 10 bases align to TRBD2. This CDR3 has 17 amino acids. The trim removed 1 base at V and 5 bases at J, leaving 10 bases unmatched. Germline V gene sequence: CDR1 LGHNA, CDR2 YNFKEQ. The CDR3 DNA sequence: TGTGCCAGCAGCCAAGTGCCAGCGGGAGGGCGGAGGGAGACCCAGTACTTC. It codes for CASSQVPAGGRRETQYF.

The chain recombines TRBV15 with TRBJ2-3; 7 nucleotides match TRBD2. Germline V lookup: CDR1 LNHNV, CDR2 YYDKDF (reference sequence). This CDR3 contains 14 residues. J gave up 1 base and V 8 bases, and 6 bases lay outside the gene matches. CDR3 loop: CATEASGGTDTQYF. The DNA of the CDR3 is TGTGCCACCGAAGCTAGCGGAGGCACAGATACGCAGTATTTT.

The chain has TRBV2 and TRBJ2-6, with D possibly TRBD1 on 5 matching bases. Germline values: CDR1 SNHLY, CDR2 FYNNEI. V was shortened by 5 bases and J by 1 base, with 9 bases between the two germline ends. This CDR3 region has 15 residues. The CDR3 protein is CASSRGVSGANVLTF. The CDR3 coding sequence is TGTGCCAGCAGTAGGGGCGTGTCTGGGGCCAACGTCCTGACTTTC.

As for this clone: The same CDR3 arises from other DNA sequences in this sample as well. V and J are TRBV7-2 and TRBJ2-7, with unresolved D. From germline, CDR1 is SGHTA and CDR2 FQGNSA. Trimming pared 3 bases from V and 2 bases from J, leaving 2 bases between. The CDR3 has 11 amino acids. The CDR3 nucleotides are TGTGCCAGCAGCTTGCCCTACGAGCAGTACTTC. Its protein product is CASSLPYEQYF.

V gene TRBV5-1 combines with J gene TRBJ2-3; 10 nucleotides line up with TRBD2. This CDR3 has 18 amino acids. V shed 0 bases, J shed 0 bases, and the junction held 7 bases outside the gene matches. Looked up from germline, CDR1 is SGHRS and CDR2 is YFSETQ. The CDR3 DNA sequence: TGCGCCAGCAGCTTGGAAGGATGGACTAGCGGTAGCACAGATACGCAGTATTTT. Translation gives CASSLEGWTSGSTDTQYF.

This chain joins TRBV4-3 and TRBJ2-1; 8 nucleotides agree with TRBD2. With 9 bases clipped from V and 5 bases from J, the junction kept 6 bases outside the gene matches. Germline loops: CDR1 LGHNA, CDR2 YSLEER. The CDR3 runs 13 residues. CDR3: CARNIGGDNEQFF. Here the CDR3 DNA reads TGCGCCAGGAATATCGGGGGGGACAATGAGCAGTTCTTC.